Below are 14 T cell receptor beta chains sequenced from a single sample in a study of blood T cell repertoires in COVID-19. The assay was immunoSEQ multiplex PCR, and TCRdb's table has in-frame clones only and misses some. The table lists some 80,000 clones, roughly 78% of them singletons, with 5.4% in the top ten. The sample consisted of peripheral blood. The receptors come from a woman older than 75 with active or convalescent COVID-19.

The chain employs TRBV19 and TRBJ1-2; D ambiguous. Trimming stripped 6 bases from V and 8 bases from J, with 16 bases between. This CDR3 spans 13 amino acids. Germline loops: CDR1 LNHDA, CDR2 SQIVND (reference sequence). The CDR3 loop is CASREQAPMGYTF. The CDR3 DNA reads TGTGCCAGTAGGGAGCAAGCGCCCATGGGCTACACCTTC.

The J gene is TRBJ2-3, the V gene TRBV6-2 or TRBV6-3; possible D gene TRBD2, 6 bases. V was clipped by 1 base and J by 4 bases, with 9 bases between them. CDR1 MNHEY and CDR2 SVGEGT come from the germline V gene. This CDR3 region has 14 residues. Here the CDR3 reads CASSYLADSDTQYF. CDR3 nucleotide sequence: TGTGCCAGCAGTTACTTAGCGGACTCAGATACGCAGTATTTT.

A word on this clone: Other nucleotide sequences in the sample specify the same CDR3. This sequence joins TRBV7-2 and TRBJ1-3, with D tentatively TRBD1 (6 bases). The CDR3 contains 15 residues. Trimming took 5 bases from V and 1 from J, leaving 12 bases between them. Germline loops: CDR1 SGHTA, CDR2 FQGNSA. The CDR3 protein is CASSQGSLSGNTIYF. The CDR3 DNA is TGTGCCAGCAGCCAGGGGTCGTTGTCTGGAAACACCATATATTTT. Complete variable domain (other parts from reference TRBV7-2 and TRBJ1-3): GAGVSQSPSNKVTEKGKDVELRCDPISGHTALYWYRQSLGQGLEFLIYFQGNSAPDKSGLPSDRFSAERTGGSVSTLTIQRTQQEDSAVYLCASSQGSLSGNTIYFGEGSWLTVV.

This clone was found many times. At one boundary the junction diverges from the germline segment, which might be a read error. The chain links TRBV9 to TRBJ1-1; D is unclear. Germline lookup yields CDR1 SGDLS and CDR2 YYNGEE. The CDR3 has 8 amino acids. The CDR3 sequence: CASSVVAF. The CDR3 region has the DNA TGTGCCAGCAGCGTAGTAGCTTTT. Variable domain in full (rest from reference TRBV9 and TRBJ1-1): DSGVTQTPKHLITATGQRVTLRCSPRSGDLSVYWYQQSLDQGLQFLIQYYNGEERAKGNILERFSAQQFPDLHSELNLSSLELGDSALYFCASSVVAFGQGTRLTVV.

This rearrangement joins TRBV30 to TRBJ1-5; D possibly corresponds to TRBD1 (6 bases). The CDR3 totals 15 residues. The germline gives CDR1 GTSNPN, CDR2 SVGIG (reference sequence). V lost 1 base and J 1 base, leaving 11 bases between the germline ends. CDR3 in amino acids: CAWSGGGISNQPQHF. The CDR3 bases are TGTGCCTGGAGTGGAGGGGGTATAAGCAATCAGCCCCAGCATTTT.

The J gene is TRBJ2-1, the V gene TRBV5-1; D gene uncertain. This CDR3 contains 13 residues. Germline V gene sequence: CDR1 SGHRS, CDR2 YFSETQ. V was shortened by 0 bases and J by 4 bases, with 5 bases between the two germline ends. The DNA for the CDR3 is TGCGCCAGCAGCTTGGTGACTTACAATGAGCAGTTCTTC. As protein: CASSLVTYNEQFF.

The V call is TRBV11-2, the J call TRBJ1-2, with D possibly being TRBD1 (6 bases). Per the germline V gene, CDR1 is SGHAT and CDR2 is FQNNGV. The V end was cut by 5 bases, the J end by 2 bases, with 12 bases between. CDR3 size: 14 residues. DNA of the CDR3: TGTGCCAGCAGCCTGTATCAGGGGAACTATGGCTACACCTTC. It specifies CASSLYQGNYGYTF.

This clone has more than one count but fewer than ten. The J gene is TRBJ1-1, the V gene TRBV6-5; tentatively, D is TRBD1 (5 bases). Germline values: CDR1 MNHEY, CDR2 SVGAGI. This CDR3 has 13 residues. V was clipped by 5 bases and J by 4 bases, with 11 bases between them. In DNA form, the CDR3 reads TGTGCCAGCAGTCACCAGGGTACCACTGAAGCTTTCTTT. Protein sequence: CASSHQGTTEAFF.

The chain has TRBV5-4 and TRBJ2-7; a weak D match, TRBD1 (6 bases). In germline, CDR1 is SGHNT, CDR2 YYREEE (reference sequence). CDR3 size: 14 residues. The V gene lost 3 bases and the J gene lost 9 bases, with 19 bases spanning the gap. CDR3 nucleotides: TGTGCCAGCAGCTCCCCCAATACAGGGTATGGGCAGTACTTC. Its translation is CASSSPNTGYGQYF.

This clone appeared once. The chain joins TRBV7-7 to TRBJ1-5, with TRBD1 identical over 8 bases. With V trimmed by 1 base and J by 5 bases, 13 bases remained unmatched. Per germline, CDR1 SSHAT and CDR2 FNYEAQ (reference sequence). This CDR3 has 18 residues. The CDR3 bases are TGTGCCAGCAGCTTAGAGACGGGACAGGCGGCGATGTATCAGCCCCAGCATTTT. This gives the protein CASSLETGQAAMYQPQHF.

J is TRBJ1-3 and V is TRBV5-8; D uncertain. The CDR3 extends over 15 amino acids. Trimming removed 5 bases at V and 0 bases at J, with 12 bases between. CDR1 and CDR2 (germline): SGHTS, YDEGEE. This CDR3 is CASSRRPGSGNTIYF. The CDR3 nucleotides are TGTGCCAGCAGTCGAAGGCCAGGCTCTGGAAACACCATATATTTT. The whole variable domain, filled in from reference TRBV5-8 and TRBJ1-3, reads EAGVTQSPTHLIKTRGQQATLRCSPISGHTSVYWYQQALGLGLQFLLWYDEGEERNRGNFPPRFSGRQFPNYSSELNVNALELEDSALYLCASSRRPGSGNTIYFGEGSWLTVV.

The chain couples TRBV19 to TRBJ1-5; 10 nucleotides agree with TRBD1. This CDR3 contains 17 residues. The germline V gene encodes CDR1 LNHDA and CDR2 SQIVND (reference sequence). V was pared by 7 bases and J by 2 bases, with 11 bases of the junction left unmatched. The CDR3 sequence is CASMGDRGGFGNQPQHF. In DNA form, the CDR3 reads TGTGCCAGTATGGGGGACAGGGGTGGATTCGGCAATCAGCCCCAGCATTTT.

The CDR3 region has the DNA TGTGCCAGCAGTGAAATAGCGGGGGCCCGACAAGAGACCCAGTACTTC. As protein: CASSEIAGARQETQYF. The chain recombines TRBV2 with TRBJ2-5, with 9 bases aligning to TRBD2. The CDR3 spans 16 residues. Germline values: CDR1 SNHLY, CDR2 FYNNEI. V shed 2 bases and J 2 bases; nucleotides not matched to a gene: 6. The variable domain in full, with the rest retrieved from reference TRBV2 and TRBJ2-5, is EPEVTQTPSHQVTQMGQEVILRCVPISNHLYFYWYRQILGQKVEFLVSFYNNEISEKSEIFDDQFSVERPDGSNFTLKIRSTKLEDSAMYFCASSEIAGARQETQYFGPGTRLLVL.

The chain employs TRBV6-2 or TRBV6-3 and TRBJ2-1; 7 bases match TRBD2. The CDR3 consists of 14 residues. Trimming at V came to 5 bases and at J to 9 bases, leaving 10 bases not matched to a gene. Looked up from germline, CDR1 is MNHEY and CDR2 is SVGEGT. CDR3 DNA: TGTGCCAGCAGTAGGCTCGGAGCGGGAACTGAGCAGTTCTTC. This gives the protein CASSRLGAGTEQFF.